The next 27 T cell receptor beta chains were all read from a single sample in a study of blood T cells in healthy people across ages. For the second PCR, which ran for about 7 to 11 cycles, a sample-barcoded 5' primer and a J-beta primer mix were used. TCRdb passed the 5' RACE reads through MiXCR, listing each CDR3 protein once. The data hold over 700,000 distinct CDR3 sequences, with around 25% observed a single time. A further study also used this sample, focusing on T cells of mothers and their children.

Sequences were obtained from blood. The receptor set was obtained from a boy under 18 in good health.

This sequence joins TRBV12-3 or TRBV12-4 and TRBJ1-6, with 11 bases fitting TRBD1. The CDR3 has 14 residues. The junction had 4 bases not matched to a gene; V was cut back by 6 bases and J by 9 bases. CDR3 sequence (DNA): TGTGCCAGCAGCGGACAGGGGGCGGCTTCACCCCTCCACTTT. Encoded protein: CASSGQGAASPLHF.

This chain links TRBV6-6 with TRBJ1-4; TRBD1 matches 9 bases. CDR1 and CDR2 (germline): MNHNY, SVGAGI (reference sequence). The CDR3 is 15 amino acids. V shed 3 bases and J 6 bases; nucleotides not matched to a gene: 5. The CDR3 protein is CASSYDRTGDEKLFF. CDR3 DNA: TGTGCCAGCAGTTATGACAGGACAGGGGATGAAAAACTGTTTTTT.

Many counts were recorded for this clonotype. This chain links TRBV4-1 with TRBJ2-5, with D perhaps given as TRBD1 or TRBD2 (5 bases each). Germline values: CDR1 MGHRA, CDR2 YSYEKL. This CDR3 is built from 13 residues. V was trimmed by 3 bases and J by 1 base, leaving 6 bases between them. The CDR3 DNA reads as TGCGCCAGCAGCCATGGGACCCAAGAGACCCAGTACTTC. This codes for CASSHGTQETQYF.

The V call is TRBV29-1, the J call TRBJ2-3; D not resolved. The V end was cut by 0 bases, the J end by 2 bases, with 12 bases between. This CDR3 spans 15 amino acids. CDR1 is SQVTM, CDR2 ANQGSEA, per germline. CDR3: CSVEDGVGYTDTQYF. The CDR3 DNA reads as TGCAGCGTTGAAGACGGAGTGGGGTACACAGATACGCAGTATTTT.

The V and J genes are TRBV5-1 and TRBJ2-3; possible D gene TRBD2, 5 bases. Germline V gene data show CDR1 as SGHRS and CDR2 as YFSETQ. Trimming removed 4 bases at V and 3 bases at J, with 24 bases between. The CDR3 is made up of 18 amino acids. Written as DNA, the CDR3 is TGCGCCAGCAGCCCAAGCCGGGGTGGGAATATAGTGACAGATACGCAGTATTTT. This translates into CASSPSRGGNIVTDTQYF.

This chain links TRBV7-2 with TRBJ2-2, with D tentatively TRBD2 (6 bases). Trimming stripped 5 bases from V and 4 bases from J, with 17 bases between. Germline V lookup: CDR1 SGHTA, CDR2 FQGNSA. The CDR3 spans 16 residues. The CDR3 here is CASSLFAGSGTGELFF. The CDR3 bases are TGTGCCAGCAGCCTCTTTGCCGGGAGTGGCACCGGGGAGCTGTTTTTT.

The CDR3 region is CASSLIPAGGETQYF. The CDR3 nucleotides read TGCGCCAGCAGCTTGATTCCAGCGGGTGGGGAGACCCAGTACTTC. This rearrangement joins TRBV5-1 to TRBJ2-5, with a possible D match to TRBD2 (6 bases). Germline V gene lookup returns CDR1 SGHRS and CDR2 YFSETQ. This CDR3 contains 15 residues. The V end lost 1 base, the J end lost 5 bases, and 15 bases lay between the germline ends.

The chain combines TRBV3-1 with TRBJ2-3; 7 bases agree with TRBD1. With 4 bases clipped from V and 5 bases from J, the junction kept 6 bases outside the gene matches. Germline V lookup: CDR1 LGHDT, CDR2 YNNKEL (reference sequence). This CDR3 spans 14 amino acids. CDR3: CASSLTGMKDTQYF. CDR3 DNA: TGTGCCAGCAGCCTGACAGGGATGAAAGATACGCAGTATTTT.

The rearrangement links TRBV7-2 to TRBJ2-7, with D perhaps being TRBD1 or TRBD2 (6 bases each). This CDR3 region has 15 residues. Trimming took 5 bases from V and 3 from J, leaving 17 bases between them. CDR1 is SGHTA and CDR2 is FQGNSA in the germline V gene. The CDR3 region is CASSLSRGGNYEQYF. In DNA form, the CDR3 reads TGTGCCAGCAGCCTAAGCAGGGGCGGGAACTACGAGCAGTACTTC.

The CDR3 loop reads CASSPGLEADTQYF. CDR3 bases: TGTGCCAGCTCACCAGGCCTAGAAGCAGATACGCAGTATTTT. The genes are TRBV18 and TRBJ2-3; D uncertain. CDR3 size: 14 residues. The germline gives CDR1 KGHSH, CDR2 LQKENI. Trimming removed 2 bases from V and 4 bases from J, with 10 bases in between. The whole variable domain, filled in from reference TRBV18 and TRBJ2-3, reads NAGVMQNPRHLVRRRGQEARLRCSPMKGHSHVYWYRQLPEEGLKFMVYLQKENIIDESGMPKERFSAEFPKEGPSILRIQQVVRGDSAAYFCASSPGLEADTQYFGPGTRLTVL.

This chain joins TRBV9 and TRBJ2-5, with D possibly being TRBD1 or TRBD2 (5 bases each). Germline V CDR1 and CDR2: SGDLS, YYNGEE. Trimming cost V 4 bases and J 4 bases, with 23 bases left between them. The CDR3 runs to 17 residues. CDR3 loop: CASSTRGTPNYGETQYF. The CDR3 DNA reads TGTGCCAGCAGCACTCGAGGGACGCCGAACTATGGAGAGACCCAGTACTTC.

This clonotype was picked up a small number of times. The V and J genes are TRBV18 and TRBJ2-3; maybe TRBD1 (5 bases). V was clipped by 3 bases and J by 4 bases, with 14 bases between them. Germline V gene sequence: CDR1 KGHSH, CDR2 LQKENI. The CDR3 has 15 amino acids. This CDR3 reads CASSPDFEGADTQYF. CDR3 in DNA: TGTGCCAGCTCACCTGACTTCGAAGGGGCAGATACGCAGTATTTT.

The chain recombines TRBV7-9 with TRBJ2-1; D perhaps matches TRBD2 (5 bases). This CDR3 is 16 amino acids long. Germline CDR1 is SEHNR and CDR2 is FQNEAQ (reference sequence). V lost 1 base and J 0 bases, leaving 10 bases between the germline ends. This CDR3 reads CASSLDRGPSYNEQFF. The CDR3 DNA is TGTGCCAGCAGCTTAGACCGCGGGCCCTCCTACAATGAGCAGTTCTTC.

The genes are TRBV20-1 and TRBJ2-5; D is uncertain. Germline V gene sequence: CDR1 DFQATT, CDR2 SNEGSKA (reference sequence). The CDR3 spans 11 residues. Trimming removed 7 bases from V and 2 bases from J, with 8 bases in between. CDR3 amino acids: CSGFSQETQYF. The CDR3 bases are TGCAGTGGTTTCAGTCAAGAGACCCAGTACTTC.

The chain joins TRBV9 to TRBJ1-2, with D perhaps matching TRBD1 (6 bases). The CDR3 has 15 amino acids. V lost 4 bases, J lost 3 bases, and 16 bases lay in between. CDR1 is SGDLS and CDR2 is YYNGEE in the germline V gene. The CDR3 loop reads CASSHGTGSYYGYTF. In DNA, the CDR3 is TGTGCCAGCAGCCACGGCACAGGGTCTTACTATGGCTACACCTTC.

The V and J genes are TRBV7-3 and TRBJ2-1; possible D gene TRBD2, 6 bases. CDR3 length: 16 amino acids. Germline CDR1 and CDR2: SGHTA and FQGTGA. V was shortened by 2 bases and J by 4 bases, with 15 bases between the two germline ends. The CDR3 loop is CASSLWGEEPYNEQFF. In DNA form, the CDR3 reads TGTGCCAGCAGCTTATGGGGGGAGGAACCTTACAATGAGCAGTTCTTC.

This chain links TRBV29-1 with TRBJ2-3; 8 bases match TRBD2. The CDR3 covers 15 residues. Germline-derived CDR1 and CDR2 are SQVTM and ANQGSEA. V shed 3 bases, J shed 3 bases, and the junction held 8 bases outside the gene matches. The CDR3 region has the DNA TGCAGCGTTGACCTAAGCGGGAGTAGAACAGATACGCAGTATTTT. This translates into CSVDLSGSRTDTQYF.

This sequence joins TRBV27 and TRBJ2-1; 13 bases map to TRBD2. Losses at the gene ends were 6 bases for V and 10 bases for J; bases not matched to a gene: 12. The V gene's germline CDR1 is MNHEY and CDR2 SMNVEV (reference sequence). The CDR3 consists of 16 residues. In DNA form, the CDR3 reads TGTGCCAGCAGGCTCCTCACTAGCGGGGGGGCCAAAGAGCAGTTCTTC. Protein product: CASRLLTSGGAKEQFF.

The gene calls are TRBV11-1 and TRBJ1-1; possibly TRBD1 for D (6 bases). V dropped 5 bases and J dropped 4 bases, with 14 bases sitting between them. Germline CDR1 SGHAT, CDR2 FQDESV (reference sequence). The CDR3 runs 14 residues. The CDR3 region has the DNA TGTGCCAGCAGCCGCGGGGGGCGCGGCACTGAAGCTTTCTTT. Protein product: CASSRGGRGTEAFF.

The chain combines TRBV3-1 with TRBJ2-5; TRBD2 matches 11 bases. Per germline, CDR1 LGHDT and CDR2 YNNKEL (reference sequence). The CDR3 covers 20 residues. V lost 0 bases and J lost 1; bases outside the gene matches: 13. CDR3 sequence (DNA): TGTGCCAGCAGCCAAGAGGGCCATTCTGGACTAGCGGGCTTCCAAGAGACCCAGTACTTC. It codes for CASSQEGHSGLAGFQETQYF.

This clonotype was detected only a few times. J is TRBJ1-2 and V is TRBV28; D is unresolved. CDR1 and CDR2 from the germline V gene are MDHEN and SYDVKM. V was pared by 6 bases and J by 2 bases, with 10 bases between. The CDR3 contains 13 residues. The CDR3 region has the DNA TGTGCCAGCAGCCCGCACATGAACTATGGCTACACCTTC. Amino acid sequence: CASSPHMNYGYTF.

This clonotype was picked up a small number of times. The CDR3 region is CAISESLGANPVSGANVLTF. As DNA, the CDR3 is TGTGCCATCAGTGAGTCGCTCGGGGCGAACCCTGTCTCTGGGGCCAACGTCCTGACTTTC. The chain joins TRBV10-3 to TRBJ2-6, with D perhaps assigned TRBD1 or TRBD2 (5 bases each). This CDR3 comprises 20 residues. Between the trimmed V and J ends, which lost 0 bases and 0 bases, there was a span of 18 bases. CDR1 is ENHRY, CDR2 SYGVKD, per germline.

The J gene is TRBJ2-7, the V gene TRBV4-2, with TRBD2 matching 10 bases. Germline V gene lookup returns CDR1 LGHNA and CDR2 YNFKEQ. The CDR3 is 15 amino acids. V dropped 5 bases and J dropped 4; count of bases not matched to a gene: 8. CDR3 sequence (DNA): TGTGCCAGCAGCACAGACCGGACTAGCGGATACGAGCAGTACTTC. Its protein is CASSTDRTSGYEQYF.

This chain connects TRBV2 to TRBJ1-3; D gene unclear. From germline, CDR1 is SNHLY and CDR2 FYNNEI. The V gene lost 3 bases and the J gene lost 4 bases, with 25 bases spanning the gap. There are 19 residues in the CDR3. The chain's CDR3 is CASSDQPSGGLERGNTIYF. The DNA of the CDR3 is TGTGCCAGCAGTGATCAGCCATCGGGAGGCCTGGAGAGAGGAAACACCATATATTTT.

This clonotype has only a few counts. V usage is TRBV28 and J usage is TRBJ2-6; 10 nucleotides line up with TRBD1. From germline, CDR1 is MDHEN and CDR2 SYDVKM. The V gene end was trimmed by 3 bases and the J gene end by 1 base; junction bases not matched to a gene: 3. The CDR3 runs to 17 residues. CDR3 residues: CASSLTGGYSGANVLTF. The CDR3 nucleotides read TGTGCCAGCAGTTTGACAGGGGGCTATTCTGGGGCCAACGTCCTGACTTTC.

The chain uses TRBV13 and TRBJ2-7, with D unclear. The J call may be incorrect, as the DNA end agrees better with TRBJ2-5. The V gene's germline CDR1 is PRHDT and CDR2 FYEKMQ (reference sequence). The CDR3 extends over 14 amino acids. CDR3 loop: CASSLWGKIETQYF. The CDR3 DNA follows: TGTGCCAGCAGCTTATGGGGAAAGATAGAGACCCAGTACTTC.

J is TRBJ2-7 and V is TRBV6-2 or TRBV6-3, with TRBD2 matching over 7 bases. Trimming at V came to 2 bases and at J to 2 bases, leaving 6 bases not matched to a gene. The CDR3 covers 15 residues. In germline, CDR1 is MNHEY, CDR2 SVGEGT. In nucleotides, the CDR3 is TGTGCCAGCAGTTACCGGGGGGATGATCCCTACGAGCAGTACTTC. This codes for CASSYRGDDPYEQYF.